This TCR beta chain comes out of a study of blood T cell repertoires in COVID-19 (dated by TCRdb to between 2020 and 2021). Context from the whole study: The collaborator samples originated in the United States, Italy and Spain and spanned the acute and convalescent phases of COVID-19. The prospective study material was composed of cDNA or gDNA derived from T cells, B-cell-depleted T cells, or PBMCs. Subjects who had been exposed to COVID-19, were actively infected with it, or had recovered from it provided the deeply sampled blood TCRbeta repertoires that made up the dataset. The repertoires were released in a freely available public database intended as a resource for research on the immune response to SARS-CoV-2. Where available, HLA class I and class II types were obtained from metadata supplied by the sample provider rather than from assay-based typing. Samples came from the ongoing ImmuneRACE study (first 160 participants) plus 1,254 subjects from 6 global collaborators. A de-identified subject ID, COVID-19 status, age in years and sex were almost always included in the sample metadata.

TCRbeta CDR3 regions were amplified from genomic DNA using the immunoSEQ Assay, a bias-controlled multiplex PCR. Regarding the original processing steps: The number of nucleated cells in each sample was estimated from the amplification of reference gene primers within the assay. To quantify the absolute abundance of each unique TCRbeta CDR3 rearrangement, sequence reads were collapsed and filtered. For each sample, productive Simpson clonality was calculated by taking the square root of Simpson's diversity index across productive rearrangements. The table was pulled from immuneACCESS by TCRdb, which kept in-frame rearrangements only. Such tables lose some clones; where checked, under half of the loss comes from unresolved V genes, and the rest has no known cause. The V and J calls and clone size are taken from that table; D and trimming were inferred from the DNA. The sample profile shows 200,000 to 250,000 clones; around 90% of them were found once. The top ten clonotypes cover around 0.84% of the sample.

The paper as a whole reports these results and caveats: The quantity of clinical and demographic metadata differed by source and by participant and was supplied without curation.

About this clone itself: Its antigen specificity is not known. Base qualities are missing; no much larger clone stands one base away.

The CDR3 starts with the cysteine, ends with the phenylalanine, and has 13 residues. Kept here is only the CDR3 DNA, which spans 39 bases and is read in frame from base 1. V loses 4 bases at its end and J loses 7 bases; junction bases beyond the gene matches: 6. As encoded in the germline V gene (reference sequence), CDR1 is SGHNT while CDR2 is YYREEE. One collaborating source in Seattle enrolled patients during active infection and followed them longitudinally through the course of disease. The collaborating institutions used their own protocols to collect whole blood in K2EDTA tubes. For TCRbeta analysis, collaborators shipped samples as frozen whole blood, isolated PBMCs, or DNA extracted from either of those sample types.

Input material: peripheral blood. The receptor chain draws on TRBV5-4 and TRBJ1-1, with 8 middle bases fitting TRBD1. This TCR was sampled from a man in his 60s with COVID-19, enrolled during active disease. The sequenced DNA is TGTGCCAGCAGCGCGGACAGGGCGGGTGAAGCTTTCTTT. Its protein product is CASSADRAGEAFF.